The 24 T cell receptor beta chains given below trace back to one sample, sequenced in a study of cytomegalovirus exposure and HLA in healthy donors (dated by TCRdb to 2015 to 2018). To prepare the library, the immunoSEQ multiplex PCR assay was applied. For the multiplex PCR, a mixture combining 60 forward primers for TCR Vbeta segments and 13 reverse primers for TCR Jbeta segments was used. TCRdb re-hosts the immuneACCESS table, in-frame sequences only. Its copies lack some clones; in the studies checked, an unresolved V gene accounts for under half of them, and the cause for the rest is not known. The sample contains roughly 81,000 clones, around three quarters of them found a single time. The top ten hold about 2.5% of the sample. Sequenced: PBMCs. The origin of the receptors is a man aged 30 to 45 in good health and CMV-seronegative.

The chain is built from TRBV7-9 and TRBJ1-1; D is uncertain. Between the trimmed V and J ends, which lost 0 bases and 1 base, there was a span of 6 bases. The CDR3 extends over 14 amino acids. Germline V gene data show CDR1 as SEHNR and CDR2 as FQNEAQ (reference sequence). CDR3 loop: CASSLASGNTEAFF. For the CDR3, the DNA is TGTGCCAGCAGCTTAGCCTCGGGGAACACTGAAGCTTTCTTT.

The J gene is TRBJ2-1, the V gene TRBV6-5, with no clear D. Trimming stripped 5 bases from V and 3 bases from J, with 14 bases between. CDR1 is MNHEY, CDR2 SVGAGI, per germline. The CDR3 is 15 residues long. CDR3 sequence reads: CASSQVLSFYNEQFF. CDR3 sequence (DNA): TGTGCCAGCAGTCAGGTATTGAGCTTCTACAATGAGCAGTTCTTC.

The chain has TRBV28 and TRBJ2-7; D is unclear. The germline CDR1 and CDR2 sequences are MDHEN and SYDVKM. CDR3 length: 13 residues. Trimming shortened V by 4 bases and J by 2 bases, and 9 bases separated the two germline ends. As DNA, the CDR3 is TGTGCCAGCAGTTCGTCCCCGGCCTACGAGCAGTACTTC. Its translation is CASSSSPAYEQYF.

This chain uses TRBV7-6 with TRBJ1-1; D is perhaps TRBD1 (5 bases). Germline V gene sequence: CDR1 SGHVS, CDR2 FNYEAQ. The CDR3 is 18 residues long. The V gene lost 5 bases and the J gene lost 1 base, with 23 bases spanning the gap. The CDR3 coding sequence is TGTGCCAGCAGCCTATGGGTGGGGGAGGGGAGGGGGAACACTGAAGCTTTCTTT. This encodes CASSLWVGEGRGNTEAFF.

The V and J genes are TRBV6-5 and TRBJ1-1; tentative D call: TRBD1 (5 bases). Trimming cost V 5 bases and J 5 bases, with 9 bases left between them. Germline CDR1 MNHEY, CDR2 SVGAGI. The CDR3 length is 12 residues. For the CDR3, the DNA is TGTGCCAGCAGTCCTCAGGGTACTGAAGCTTTCTTT. This translates into CASSPQGTEAFF.

The chain employs TRBV2 and TRBJ1-2; 7 nucleotides align to TRBD1. The CDR3 has 16 residues. Germline assignment: CDR1 SNHLY and CDR2 FYNNEI. V lost 5 bases to trimming and J lost 3 bases; unmatched junction nucleotides: 12. CDR3 nucleotides: TGTGCCAGCAGTCGTGACAGGGAAAAAGCGGACTATGGCTACACCTTC. Translated: CASSRDREKADYGYTF.

This chain joins TRBV18 and TRBJ2-7; TRBD2 is a possible D gene (6 bases). The CDR3 loop spans 15 amino acids. V was pared by 5 bases and J by 5 bases, with 19 bases between. Per germline, CDR1 KGHSH and CDR2 LQKENI. Written as DNA, the CDR3 is TGTGCCAGCTCATCGAAAGCCGGGGGAGGCCACGAGCAGTACTTC. It specifies CASSSKAGGGHEQYF.

This rearrangement joins TRBV6-5 to TRBJ1-1; D gene ambiguous. Germline V lookup: CDR1 MNHEY, CDR2 SVGAGI. Trimming stripped 0 bases from V and 7 bases from J, with 9 bases between. The CDR3 runs to 13 residues. In DNA form, the CDR3 reads TGTGCCAGCAGTTACTCGACACAGATTGAAGCTTTCTTT. It translates to CASSYSTQIEAFF.

The chain carries TRBV4-2 and TRBJ1-5; 7 bases map to TRBD1. CDR1 LGHNA and CDR2 YNFKEQ come from the germline V gene. V lost 7 bases to trimming and J lost 4 bases; unmatched junction nucleotides: 7. This CDR3 has 14 residues. The CDR3 is CASTSTGNNQPQHF. The CDR3 nucleotides read TGTGCCAGCACCTCGACAGGGAATAATCAGCCCCAGCATTTT.

The rearrangement joins TRBV6-5 to TRBJ1-2; TRBD1 matches at 7 bases. This CDR3 has 15 amino acids. Germline loops: CDR1 MNHEY, CDR2 SVGAGI. The J segment lost 5 bases and the V segment lost 8 bases, leaving 14 bases of the junction unmatched. The CDR3 coding sequence is TGTGCCAGCGGACACAGGGGACCCTCCCCGTATGGCTACACCTTC. It codes for CASGHRGPSPYGYTF.

The chain carries TRBV6-5 and TRBJ2-5; the match to TRBD1 covers 7 bases. Germline loops: CDR1 MNHEY, CDR2 SVGAGI. The V segment lost 5 bases and the J segment 7 bases; nucleotides outside the gene matches: 10. The CDR3 extends over 14 amino acids. This CDR3 is CASSPNRGSSTQYF. CDR3 nucleotides: TGTGCCAGCAGTCCAAACAGGGGCTCCTCGACCCAGTACTTC.

The chain has TRBV6-6 and TRBJ1-1; D not certain. Germline CDR1 MNHNY, CDR2 SVGAGI (reference sequence). The CDR3 is 14 residues long. V lost 7 bases to trimming and J lost 0 bases, with 12 bases between them. For the CDR3, the DNA is TGTGCCAGCACTAAGACTAATGTGAACACTGAAGCTTTCTTT. It translates to CASTKTNVNTEAFF.

The chain carries TRBV21-1 and TRBJ1-2; the DNA was not used to check the table's D call, TRBD1. TRBV21-1 is designated a pseudogene. CDR3 size: 17 residues. CDR3: CASSKGSLVTAPYGYTF. CDR3 in DNA: TGTGCCAGCAGCAAAGGGTCCCTCGTGACAGCACCCTATGGCTACACCTTC.

This clone has just one count. The same CDR3 can be traced to other DNA sequences in this sample. The rearrangement uses TRBV7-2 and TRBJ2-5, with D uncertain. The CDR3 runs to 11 residues. V was shortened by 5 bases and J by 5 bases, with 6 bases between the two germline ends. CDR1 SGHTA and CDR2 FQGNSA come from the germline V gene. This CDR3 is CASSPRETQYF. Written as DNA, the CDR3 is TGTGCCAGCAGCCCGAGGGAGACCCAGTACTTC.

The rearrangement joins TRBV21-1 to TRBJ1-1. TRBV21-1 is assigned pseudogene status. This CDR3 is built from 15 residues. The CDR3 DNA reads TGTGCCAGCAGATTGGGGGGATTGGGGAACACTGAAGCTTTCTTT. Protein: CASRLGGLGNTEAFF.

The rearrangement uses TRBV7-9 and TRBJ2-3; tentative D call: TRBD2 (7 bases). The CDR3 is 16 amino acids. Germline V gene data show CDR1 as SEHNR and CDR2 as FQNEAQ (reference sequence). With 4 bases removed from V and 3 bases from J, the gap between germline ends came to 17 bases. The CDR3 DNA reads TGTGCCAGCAGCTCCCGAGGGGGGGTATCAACAGATACGCAGTATTTT. Amino acid sequence: CASSSRGGVSTDTQYF.

The rearrangement links TRBV14 to TRBJ2-1; 12 nucleotides line up with TRBD2. Germline loops: CDR1 SGHDN, CDR2 FVKESK. The trim removed 3 bases at V and 8 bases at J, leaving 5 bases unmatched. The CDR3 runs 15 residues. CDR3 protein: CASSHLAGGRYEQFF. CDR3 coding DNA: TGTGCCAGCAGCCACCTAGCGGGGGGGCGTTATGAGCAGTTCTTC.

The chain combines TRBV7-8 with TRBJ1-5; 8 bases agree with TRBD1. V shed 5 bases, J shed 2 bases, and the junction held 8 bases outside the gene matches. The CDR3 has 16 amino acids. Germline V CDR1 and CDR2: SGHVS, FQNEAQ. This CDR3 reads CASSSAGTGGNQPQHF. CDR3 nucleotide sequence: TGTGCCAGCAGCAGCGCCGGGACAGGAGGCAATCAGCCCCAGCATTTT.

The rearrangement links TRBV10-3 to TRBJ2-1, with D unresolved. This CDR3 comprises 13 residues. The V gene lost 6 bases and the J gene lost 5 bases, with 11 bases spanning the gap. Germline V CDR1 and CDR2: ENHRY, SYGVKD. In nucleotides, the CDR3 is TGTGCCATCAGGGAAACAGAAGACAATGAGCAGTTCTTC. Translation gives CAIRETEDNEQFF.

The rearrangement uses TRBV21-1 and TRBJ2-7; TRBD2 reflects the table's D call only, with no check against the DNA. TRBV21-1 is labeled a pseudogene. CDR3 length equals 17 residues. CDR3 in DNA: TGTGCCAGCAGCAAAAAGGGACTAGCGGGATCGGGCTACGAGCAGTACTTC. Translated: CASSKKGLAGSGYEQYF.

This chain uses TRBV5-4 with TRBJ1-2, with TRBD1 identical over 9 bases. Germline loops: CDR1 SGHNT, CDR2 YYREEE (reference sequence). After removal of 6 bases from V and 4 bases from J, the junction contained 7 bases not matched to a gene. The CDR3 is made up of 14 amino acids. CDR3 in amino acids: CASKGGGQGYGYTF. CDR3 bases: TGTGCCAGCAAAGGAGGGGGACAGGGCTATGGCTACACCTTC.

The chain has TRBV15 and TRBJ1-5; D not resolved. This CDR3 region has 16 residues. Germline V gene data show CDR1 as LNHNV and CDR2 as YYDKDF (reference sequence). Between the trimmed V and J ends, which lost 1 base and 1 base, there was a span of 11 bases. CDR3 sequence reads: CATSRVGVPSNQPQHF. CDR3 nucleotide sequence: TGTGCCACCAGCAGAGTCGGGGTTCCAAGCAATCAGCCCCAGCATTTT.

The chain links TRBV6-5 to TRBJ1-2, with 11 bases aligning to TRBD1. The germline V gene has CDR1 MNHEY and CDR2 SVGAGI. This CDR3 is 15 amino acids long. V was pared by 0 bases and J by 4 bases, with 1 base of the junction left unmatched. CDR3 amino acids: CASSYSGTGGYGYTF. CDR3 in DNA: TGTGCCAGCAGTTACTCCGGGACAGGGGGCTATGGCTACACCTTC.

This sequence joins TRBV20-1 and TRBJ2-1; tentative D call: TRBD2 (6 bases). V was trimmed by 6 bases and J by 13 bases, leaving 16 bases between them. Looked up from germline, CDR1 is DFQATT and CDR2 is SNEGSKA (reference sequence). There are 11 residues in the CDR3. Written as DNA, the CDR3 is TGCAGTGCGTTTAACCGGGACTCCCAGTTCTTC. It translates to CSAFNRDSQFF.